Listed below are T cell receptor beta chains from one sample, sequenced in a study of regulatory T cells in long-lasting Graves disease. Each CDR3 protein gets one entry after TCRdb re-called the multiplex PCR reads with MiXCR. This sample has some 470,000 distinct CDR3 sequences, with approximately 21% found just once. Here the sequenced sample was peripheral blood mononuclear cells (PBMCs), taken when the disease was refractory, from a patient treated with antithyroid drugs. The receptors were gathered from a female donor with Graves disease. CDR3s include the opening cysteine and the closing phenylalanine or tryptophan. Each record gives: V gene, J gene, D gene, clone size, CDR3 protein, CDR3 DNA. D genes are given only for firm matches. The size entry is marked missing in some rows and otherwise reads once, few, many or a size class.

>TRBV28|TRBJ2-3|.|.
CASSLGDGSTDTQYF
TGTGCCAGCAGTTTAGGGGACGGTAGCACAGATACGCAGTATTTT
>TRBV29-1|TRBJ2-1|TRBD2|.
CSVTIGTMAGVNEQFF
TGCAGCGTTACCATTGGGACTATGGCGGGAGTCAATGAGCAGTTCTTC
>TRBV5-1|TRBJ2-7|.|many
CASSLVPSYSYEQYF
TGCGCCAGCAGCTTGGTGCCTAGCTACTCCTACGAGCAGTACTTC
>TRBV27|TRBJ2-7|TRBD2|.
CASRPLAGDYEQYF
TGTGCCAGCAGGCCACTAGCGGGAGACTACGAGCAGTACTTC
>TRBV11-3|TRBJ2-3|.|.
CASGLGLNTDTQYF
TGTGCCAGCGGCCTCGGACTCAACACAGATACGCAGTATTTT
>TRBV12-3/TRBV12-4|TRBJ2-1|TRBD2|many
CASSPGLAPYNEQFF
TGTGCCAGCAGCCCCGGACTAGCGCCCTACAATGAGCAGTTCTTC
>TRBV3-1|TRBJ1-4|TRBD1|few
CASSQGTGGALDEKLFF
TGTGCCAGCAGCCAGGGGACAGGGGGCGCGTTGGACGAAAAACTGTTTTTT
>TRBV27|TRBJ2-7|.|few
CASSVPRTTYEQYF
TGTGCCAGCAGTGTACCCCGGACAACCTACGAGCAGTACTTC
>TRBV4-2|TRBJ1-2|.|.
CASSQDWRAGYTF
TGTGCCAGCAGCCAAGATTGGCGCGCTGGCTACACCTTC
>TRBV5-1|TRBJ2-7|TRBD2|many
CASSFLPGTSDSYEQYF
TGCGCCAGCAGCTTTCTTCCTGGGACTAGCGACTCCTACGAGCAGTACTTC
>TRBV19|TRBJ1-6|.|many
CASSISGSYNSPLHF
TGTGCCAGTAGTATTTCGGGCAGCTACAACTCACCCCTCCACTTT
>TRBV18|TRBJ1-5|.|.
CASSPSLTAQPQHF
TGTGCCAGCTCACCATCTTTGACAGCTCAGCCCCAGCATTTT
>TRBV29-1|TRBJ1-1|.|.
CSVPGLPEAFF
TGCAGCGTGCCGGGGCTACCTGAAGCTTTCTTT
>TRBV6-5|TRBJ2-2|TRBD1|few
CASSYAGRGSGELFF
TGTGCCAGCAGTTACGCGGGCAGGGGGTCCGGGGAGCTGTTTTTT
>TRBV2|TRBJ1-6|.|many
CASNGGLNNSPLHF
TGTGCCAGCAACGGGGGGCTCAACAATTCACCCCTCCACTTT
>TRBV19|TRBJ1-4|TRBD1|few
CASSIAGTGGEKLFF
TGTGCCAGTAGTATCGCCGGGACAGGTGGTGAAAAACTGTTTTTT
>TRBV28|TRBJ1-5|.|many
CASRQSNQPQHF
TGTGCCTCACGACAGAGTAATCAGCCCCAGCATTTT
>TRBV29-1|TRBJ2-7|TRBD2|few
CSVEGAGTSGGAGVEQYF
TGCAGCGTTGAGGGGGCCGGGACTAGCGGGGGGGCCGGAGTCGAGCAGTACTTC
>TRBV2|TRBJ1-4|.|many
CASSRTSTNEKLFF
TGTGCCAGCAGCCGCACATCAACTAATGAAAAACTGTTTTTT
>TRBV7-8|TRBJ2-2|TRBD2|.
CASSFLGLAGGPGELFF
TGTGCCAGCAGCTTCCTAGGACTAGCGGGAGGCCCCGGGGAGCTGTTTTTT
>TRBV27|TRBJ2-7|TRBD2|many
CASSFGASGSYEQYF
TGTGCCAGCAGTTTTGGGGCTAGCGGGAGCTACGAGCAGTACTTC
>TRBV7-2|TRBJ2-7|TRBD1|many
CASSFSGTGVGYEQYF
TGTGCCAGCAGCTTTTCCGGGACAGGGGTTGGATACGAGCAGTACTTC
>TRBV20-1|TRBJ2-2|.|.
CSGAGGTGELFF
TGCAGTGGTGCAGGGGGGACCGGGGAGCTGTTTTTT
>TRBV7-9|TRBJ2-7|.|many
CASSRDWVADSYEQYF
TGTGCCAGCAGCCGCGACTGGGTGGCGGACTCCTACGAGCAGTACTTC
>TRBV5-8|TRBJ2-7|.|.
CASSPIRYEQYF
TGTGCCAGCAGCCCGATACGCTACGAGCAGTACTTC